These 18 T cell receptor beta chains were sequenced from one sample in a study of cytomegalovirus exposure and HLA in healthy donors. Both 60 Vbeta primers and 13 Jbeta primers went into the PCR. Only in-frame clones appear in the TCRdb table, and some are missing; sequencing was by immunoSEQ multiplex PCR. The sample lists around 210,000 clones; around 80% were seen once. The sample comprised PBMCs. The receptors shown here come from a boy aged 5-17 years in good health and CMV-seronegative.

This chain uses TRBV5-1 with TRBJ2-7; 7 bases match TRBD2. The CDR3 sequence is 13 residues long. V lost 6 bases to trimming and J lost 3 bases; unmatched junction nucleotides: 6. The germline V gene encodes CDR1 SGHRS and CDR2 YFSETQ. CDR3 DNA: TGCGCCAGCACCCAGGGAGGGGACTACGAGCAGTACTTC. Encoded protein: CASTQGGDYEQYF. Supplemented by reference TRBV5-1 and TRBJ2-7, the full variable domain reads KAGVTQTPRYLIKTRGQQVTLSCSPISGHRSVSWYQQTPGQGLQFLFEYFSETQRNKGNFPGRFSGRQFSNSRSEMNVSTLELGDSALYLCASTQGGDYEQYFGPGTRLTVT.

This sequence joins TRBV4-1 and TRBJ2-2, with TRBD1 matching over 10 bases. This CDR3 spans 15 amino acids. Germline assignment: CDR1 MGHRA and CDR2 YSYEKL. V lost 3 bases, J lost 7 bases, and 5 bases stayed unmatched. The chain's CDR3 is CASSQPGQGLGELFF. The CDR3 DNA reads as TGCGCCAGCAGCCAGCCGGGACAGGGGCTCGGGGAGCTGTTTTTT.

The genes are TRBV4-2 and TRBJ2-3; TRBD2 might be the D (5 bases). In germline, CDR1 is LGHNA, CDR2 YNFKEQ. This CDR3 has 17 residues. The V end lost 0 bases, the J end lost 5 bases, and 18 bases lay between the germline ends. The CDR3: CASSQDSRARGLDTQYF. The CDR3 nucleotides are TGTGCCAGCAGCCAAGATTCCCGTGCTAGAGGGTTAGATACGCAGTATTTT.

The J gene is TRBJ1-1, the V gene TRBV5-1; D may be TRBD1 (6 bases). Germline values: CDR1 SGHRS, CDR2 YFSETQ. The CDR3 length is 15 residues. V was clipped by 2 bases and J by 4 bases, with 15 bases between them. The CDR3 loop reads CASSFAGQSSTEAFF. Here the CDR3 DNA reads TGCGCCAGCAGCTTTGCCGGACAGTCTTCCACTGAAGCTTTCTTT.

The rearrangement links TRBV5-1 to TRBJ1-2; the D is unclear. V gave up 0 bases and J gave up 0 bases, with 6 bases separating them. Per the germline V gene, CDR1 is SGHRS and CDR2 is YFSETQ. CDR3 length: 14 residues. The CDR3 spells CASSLEGANYGYTF. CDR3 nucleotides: TGCGCCAGCAGCTTGGAGGGAGCTAACTATGGCTACACCTTC.

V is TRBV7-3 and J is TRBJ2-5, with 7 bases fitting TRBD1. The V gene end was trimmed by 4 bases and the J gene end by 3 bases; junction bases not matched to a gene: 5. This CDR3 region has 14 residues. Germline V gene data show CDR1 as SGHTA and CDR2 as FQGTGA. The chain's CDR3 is CASSSDRVEETQYF. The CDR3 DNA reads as TGTGCCAGCAGCTCTGACAGGGTGGAAGAGACCCAGTACTTC.

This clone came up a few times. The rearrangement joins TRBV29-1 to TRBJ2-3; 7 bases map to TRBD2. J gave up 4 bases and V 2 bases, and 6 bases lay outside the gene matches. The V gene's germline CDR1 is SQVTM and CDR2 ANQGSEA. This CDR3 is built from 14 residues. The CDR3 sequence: CSVETGGYADTQYF. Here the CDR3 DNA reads TGCAGCGTTGAAACGGGGGGATACGCAGATACGCAGTATTTT.

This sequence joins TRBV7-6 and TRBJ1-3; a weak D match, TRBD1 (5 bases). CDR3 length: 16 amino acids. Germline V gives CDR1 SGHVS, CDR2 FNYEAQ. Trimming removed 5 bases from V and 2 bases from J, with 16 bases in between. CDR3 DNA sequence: TGTGCCAGCAGCCGAGGAACAGGATCTGCTGGAAACACCATATATTTT. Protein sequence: CASSRGTGSAGNTIYF.

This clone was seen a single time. The CDR3 sequence is CASSSKASGLRYEQYF. DNA of the CDR3: TGTGCCAGCTCGTCAAAGGCTAGCGGGTTACGCTACGAGCAGTACTTC. The gene calls are TRBV18 and TRBJ2-7, with TRBD2 matching over 8 bases. The CDR3 is made up of 16 amino acids. The V and J ends lost 6 bases and 3 bases, in that order; junction bases with no gene match: 13. Germline CDR1 reads KGHSH; CDR2 reads LQKENI.

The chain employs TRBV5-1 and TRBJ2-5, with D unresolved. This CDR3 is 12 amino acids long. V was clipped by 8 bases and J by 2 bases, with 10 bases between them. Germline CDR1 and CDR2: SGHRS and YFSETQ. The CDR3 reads CASTTIQETQYF. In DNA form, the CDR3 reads TGCGCCAGTACAACGATTCAAGAGACCCAGTACTTC.

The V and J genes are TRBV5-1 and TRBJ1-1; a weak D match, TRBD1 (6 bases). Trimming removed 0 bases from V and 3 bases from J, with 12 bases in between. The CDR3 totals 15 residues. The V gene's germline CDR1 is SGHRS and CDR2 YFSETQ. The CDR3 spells CASSLVGAGDTEAFF. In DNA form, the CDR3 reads TGCGCCAGCAGCTTGGTGGGGGCAGGGGACACTGAAGCTTTCTTT.

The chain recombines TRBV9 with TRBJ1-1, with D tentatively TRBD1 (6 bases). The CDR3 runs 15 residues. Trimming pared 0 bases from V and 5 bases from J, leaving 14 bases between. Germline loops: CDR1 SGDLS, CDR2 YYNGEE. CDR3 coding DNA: TGTGCCAGCAGCGTAGACCCCTACAGGGAAACTGAAGCTTTCTTT. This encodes CASSVDPYRETEAFF. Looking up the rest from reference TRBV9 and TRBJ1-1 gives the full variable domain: DSGVTQTPKHLITATGQRVTLRCSPRSGDLSVYWYQQSLDQGLQFLIQYYNGEERAKGNILERFSAQQFPDLHSELNLSSLELGDSALYFCASSVDPYRETEAFFGQGTRLTVV.

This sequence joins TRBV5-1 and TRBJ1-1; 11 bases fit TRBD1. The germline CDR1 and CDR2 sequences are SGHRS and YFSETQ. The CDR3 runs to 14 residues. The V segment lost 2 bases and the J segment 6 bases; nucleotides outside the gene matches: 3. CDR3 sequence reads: CASSFRDRGSEAFF. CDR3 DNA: TGCGCCAGCAGCTTCCGGGACAGGGGGTCTGAAGCTTTCTTT.

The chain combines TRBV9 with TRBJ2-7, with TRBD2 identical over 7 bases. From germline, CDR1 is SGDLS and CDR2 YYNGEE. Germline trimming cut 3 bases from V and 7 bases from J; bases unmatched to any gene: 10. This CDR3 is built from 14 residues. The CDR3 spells CASSETYGGKEQYF. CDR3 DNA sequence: TGTGCCAGCAGCGAGACTTACGGGGGGAAAGAGCAGTACTTC.

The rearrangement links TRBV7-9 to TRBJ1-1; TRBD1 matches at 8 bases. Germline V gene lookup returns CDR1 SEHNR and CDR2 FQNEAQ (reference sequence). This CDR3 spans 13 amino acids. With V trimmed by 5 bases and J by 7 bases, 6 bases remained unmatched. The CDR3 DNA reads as TGTGCCAGCAGCAAGGACAGGGCGAATGAAGCTTTCTTT. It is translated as CASSKDRANEAFF.

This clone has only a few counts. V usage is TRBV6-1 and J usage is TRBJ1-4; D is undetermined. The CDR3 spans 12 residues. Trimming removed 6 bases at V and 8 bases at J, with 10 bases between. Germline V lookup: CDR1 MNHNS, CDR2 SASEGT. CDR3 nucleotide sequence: TGTGCCAGCAGGACACTTAGGGAAAAACTGTTTTTT. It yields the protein CASRTLREKLFF.

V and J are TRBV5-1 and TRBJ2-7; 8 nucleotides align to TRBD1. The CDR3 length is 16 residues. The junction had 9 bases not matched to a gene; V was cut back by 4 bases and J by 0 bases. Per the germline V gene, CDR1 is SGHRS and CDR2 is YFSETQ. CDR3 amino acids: CASSKDREYLSYEQYF. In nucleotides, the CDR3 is TGCGCCAGCAGCAAGGACAGGGAGTATCTCTCCTACGAGCAGTACTTC.

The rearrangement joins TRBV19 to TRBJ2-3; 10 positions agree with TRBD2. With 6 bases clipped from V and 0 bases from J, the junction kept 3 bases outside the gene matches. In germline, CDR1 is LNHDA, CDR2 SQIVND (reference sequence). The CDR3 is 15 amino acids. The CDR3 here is CASSTSGISTDTQYF. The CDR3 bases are TGTGCCAGTAGCACTAGCGGGATTAGCACAGATACGCAGTATTTT. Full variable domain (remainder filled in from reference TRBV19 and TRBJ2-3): DGGITQSPKYLFRKEGQNVTLSCEQNLNHDAMYWYRQDPGQGLRLIYYSQIVNDFQKGDIAEGYSVSREKKESFPLTVTSAQKNPTAFYLCASSTSGISTDTQYFGPGTRLTVL.